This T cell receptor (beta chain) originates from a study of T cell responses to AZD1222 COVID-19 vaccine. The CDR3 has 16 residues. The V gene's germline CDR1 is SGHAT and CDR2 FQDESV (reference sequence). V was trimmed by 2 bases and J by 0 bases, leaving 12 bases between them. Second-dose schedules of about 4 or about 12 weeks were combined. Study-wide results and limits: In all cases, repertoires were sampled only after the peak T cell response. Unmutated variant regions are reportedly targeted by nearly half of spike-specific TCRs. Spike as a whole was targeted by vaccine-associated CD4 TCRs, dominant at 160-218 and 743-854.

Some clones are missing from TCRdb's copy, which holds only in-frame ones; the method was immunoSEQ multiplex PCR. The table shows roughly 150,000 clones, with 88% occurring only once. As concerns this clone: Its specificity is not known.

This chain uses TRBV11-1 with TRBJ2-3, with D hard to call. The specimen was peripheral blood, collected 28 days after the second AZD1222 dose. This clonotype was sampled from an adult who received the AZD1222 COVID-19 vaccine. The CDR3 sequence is CASSLSSAISTDTQYF. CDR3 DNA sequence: TGTGCCAGCAGCTTATCATCAGCGATTAGCACAGATACGCAGTATTTT.